The 27 T cell receptor beta chains below all came from one sample that was sequenced in a study of blood T cell repertoires in COVID-19. The assay was immunoSEQ multiplex PCR, and TCRdb's table has in-frame clones only and misses some. The table shows under 250,000 clones, with 80% to 85% occurring only once. Sequencing was done on a sample of peripheral blood. The receptors stem from a woman aged 18-30 years with acute or convalescent COVID-19.

The CDR3 is CAISEGDRGPGEKLFF. The DNA for the CDR3 is TGTGCCATCAGTGAGGGAGACAGGGGGCCAGGAGAAAAACTGTTTTTT. V is TRBV10-3 and J is TRBJ1-4, with 10 bases identical to TRBD1. Germline V CDR1 and CDR2: ENHRY, SYGVKD. Trimming removed 2 bases from V and 8 bases from J; junction bases left unmatched: 8. This CDR3 is 16 amino acids long.

This clone was seen a handful of times. The J gene is TRBJ2-1, the V gene TRBV6-5; D is perhaps TRBD1 (6 bases). CDR3 length: 14 amino acids. CDR1 is MNHEY, CDR2 SVGAGI, per germline. V gave up 7 bases and J gave up 2 bases, with 12 bases separating them. The CDR3 here is CASIQGPPYNEQFF. The CDR3 DNA reads TGTGCCAGCATACAGGGCCCACCCTACAATGAGCAGTTCTTC.

CDR3 in amino acids: CASSPGTSGRRRSTDTQYF. The CDR3 DNA sequence: TGTGCCAGCAGCCCCGGGACTAGCGGGAGGCGACGATCCACAGATACGCAGTATTTT. The rearrangement uses TRBV5-6 and TRBJ2-3; TRBD2 matches at 15 bases. This CDR3 is 19 amino acids long. After removal of 4 bases from V and 2 bases from J, the junction contained 11 bases not matched to a gene. Germline loops: CDR1 SGHDT, CDR2 YYEEEE.

The CDR3 DNA follows: TGTGCCATCAGTGAGTCAGACAGATACACAGATACGCAGTATTTT. It encodes CAISESDRYTDTQYF. The chain carries TRBV10-3 and TRBJ2-3; tentatively, D is TRBD1 (5 bases). The V end lost 0 bases, the J end lost 2 bases, and 9 bases lay between the germline ends. The germline CDR1 and CDR2 sequences are ENHRY and SYGVKD. The CDR3 covers 15 residues.

The chain combines TRBV2 with TRBJ1-1; D ambiguous. The V end lost 3 bases, the J end lost 0 bases, and 5 bases lay between the germline ends. This CDR3 region has 13 residues. The germline gives CDR1 SNHLY, CDR2 FYNNEI. DNA for the CDR3: TGTGCCAGCAGTGATCCTTTGAACACTGAAGCTTTCTTT. Translating it yields CASSDPLNTEAFF. The entire variable domain, with the rest obtained from reference TRBV2 and TRBJ1-1, is as follows: EPEVTQTPSHQVTQMGQEVILRCVPISNHLYFYWYRQILGQKVEFLVSFYNNEISEKSEIFDDQFSVERPDGSNFTLKIRSTKLEDSAMYFCASSDPLNTEAFFGQGTRLTVV.

In this sample, this clone turned up a few times. The chain links TRBV7-2 to TRBJ2-7; a weak D match, TRBD2 (6 bases). The CDR3 runs 15 residues. CDR1 and CDR2 from the germline V gene are SGHTA and FQGNSA. With 1 base removed from V and 0 bases from J, the gap between germline ends came to 10 bases. The CDR3 DNA reads TGTGCCAGCAGCTTAGTTGCGGGGAGCTCCTACGAGCAGTACTTC. Amino acid sequence: CASSLVAGSSYEQYF.

The chain carries TRBV4-3 and TRBJ2-6, with D uncertain. The CDR3 spans 16 residues. Germline loops: CDR1 LGHNA, CDR2 YSLEER. With 4 bases removed from V and 0 bases from J, the gap between germline ends came to 10 bases. In DNA form, the CDR3 reads TGCGCCAGCAGCCTGCCGAAGAGCTCTGGGGCCAACGTCCTGACTTTC. Protein sequence: CASSLPKSSGANVLTF.

CDR3 DNA: TGCGCCAGCAGCTTGGGGACTAGCCATTACAATGAGCAGTTCTTC. Translation gives CASSLGTSHYNEQFF. The chain recombines TRBV5-1 with TRBJ2-1, with 8 bases that match TRBD2. This CDR3 spans 15 amino acids. Per the germline V gene, CDR1 is SGHRS and CDR2 is YFSETQ. V shed 0 bases and J 4 bases; nucleotides not matched to a gene: 3.

V and J are TRBV21-1 and TRBJ1-1; the DNA was not compared with TRBD1, the D call given in the table. TRBV21-1 is classified as a pseudogene. The CDR3 spans 18 residues. The CDR3 reads CASSKGGEGQGVLPEAFF. The CDR3 DNA is TGTGCCAGCAGCAAAGGAGGAGAGGGACAGGGGGTACTCCCTGAAGCTTTCTTT.

The table lists this clone with a count of one. Here the CDR3 DNA reads TGTGCCAGCAGCTTAGTTAGGGCAGGGGGCGTCTATGGCTACACCTTC. It specifies CASSLVRAGGVYGYTF. V is TRBV7-8 and J is TRBJ1-2; TRBD1 matches at 8 bases. CDR1 and CDR2 (germline): SGHVS, FQNEAQ. Trimming took 1 base from V and 4 from J; bases not matched to a gene: 8. The CDR3 is 16 residues long.

This clone came up a few times. This rearrangement joins TRBV30 to TRBJ1-3; 8 bases are a match to TRBD1. Germline-derived CDR1 and CDR2 are GTSNPN and SVGIG (reference sequence). This CDR3 contains 15 residues. With V trimmed by 5 bases and J by 0 bases, 6 bases remained unmatched. The CDR3 DNA reads TGTGCCTGGGGGCAGGGGGCCGCCTCTGGAAACACCATATATTTT. This gives the protein CAWGQGAASGNTIYF.

This chain uses TRBV5-6 with TRBJ2-2, with TRBD2 identical over 10 bases. The CDR3 consists of 16 residues. Germline V lookup: CDR1 SGHDT, CDR2 YYEEEE. Losses at the gene ends were 2 bases for V and 4 bases for J; bases not matched to a gene: 5. In DNA form, the CDR3 reads TGTGCCAGCAGCTTCTTAGCGGGAGGCCCCACCGGGGAGCTGTTTTTT. Translation: CASSFLAGGPTGELFF. Together with reference TRBV5-6 and TRBJ2-2, the CDR3 gives the full variable domain: DAGVTQSPTHLIKTRGQQVTLRCSPKSGHDTVSWYQQALGQGPQFIFQYYEEEERQRGNFPDRFSGHQFPNYSSELNVNALLLGDSALYLCASSFLAGGPTGELFFGEGSRLTVL.

This chain joins TRBV20-1 and TRBJ2-1, with 7 bases identical to TRBD2. Germline V lookup: CDR1 DFQATT, CDR2 SNEGSKA (reference sequence). This CDR3 spans 8 amino acids. This chain's CDR3 is CSGGEQFF. In DNA form, the CDR3 reads TGCAGCGGGGGGGAGCAGTTCTTC.

Only a few counts were recorded for this clone. The chain uses TRBV19 and TRBJ2-3, with D unresolved. CDR1 is LNHDA, CDR2 SQIVND, per germline (reference sequence). V lost 3 bases and J 5 bases, leaving 3 bases between the germline ends. There are 11 residues in the CDR3. This CDR3 is CASSIGDTQYF. The CDR3 nucleotides read TGTGCCAGTAGTATCGGAGATACGCAGTATTTT.

This rearrangement joins TRBV6-5 to TRBJ1-2, with TRBD1 matching over 8 bases. The V gene end was trimmed by 0 bases and the J gene end by 7 bases; junction bases not matched to a gene: 7. Germline-derived CDR1 and CDR2 are MNHEY and SVGAGI. This CDR3 contains 15 residues. The CDR3 DNA reads TGTGCCAGCAGTTACTCCAGCCAGGGGGCCGGTGGCTACACCTTC. It is translated as CASSYSSQGAGGYTF.

The genes are TRBV18 and TRBJ1-1; TRBD1 agrees at 7 bases. The CDR3 has 15 amino acids. V lost 8 bases and J lost 0; bases outside the gene matches: 9. Germline V lookup: CDR1 KGHSH, CDR2 LQKENI. DNA of the CDR3: TGTGCCAGCCTTAATAAGGGACAGTTGAACACTGAAGCTTTCTTT. Translation gives CASLNKGQLNTEAFF.

In DNA, the CDR3 is TGCGCCAGCAGCTTGTCGGGGAGGCCTGAAGCTTTCTTT. Its translation: CASSLSGRPEAFF. The V and J genes are TRBV5-1 and TRBJ1-1; D unclear. The CDR3 covers 13 residues. Deletions cut 1 base from V and 6 bases from J, with 10 bases between. CDR1 is SGHRS and CDR2 is YFSETQ in the germline V gene.

The chain carries TRBV7-2 and TRBJ2-7; 11 bases agree with TRBD2. Per germline, CDR1 SGHTA and CDR2 FQGNSA. The CDR3 runs to 16 residues. With 5 bases clipped from V and 0 bases from J, the junction kept 6 bases outside the gene matches. This CDR3 reads CASSATGTSGSYEQYF. CDR3 nucleotides: TGTGCCAGCAGCGCTACCGGGACTAGCGGCTCCTACGAGCAGTACTTC. The whole variable domain, filled in from reference TRBV7-2 and TRBJ2-7, reads GAGVSQSPSNKVTEKGKDVELRCDPISGHTALYWYRQSLGQGLEFLIYFQGNSAPDKSGLPSDRFSAERTGGSVSTLTIQRTQQEDSAVYLCASSATGTSGSYEQYFGPGTRLTVT.

The chain combines TRBV18 with TRBJ2-5, with 9 bases that match TRBD2. The V gene's germline CDR1 is KGHSH and CDR2 LQKENI. Trimming cost V 3 bases and J 1 base; bases outside gene matches: 6. The CDR3 is made up of 16 amino acids. The chain's CDR3 is CASSPGASGAQETQYF. The CDR3, as DNA: TGTGCCAGCTCACCCGGGGCTAGCGGGGCCCAAGAGACCCAGTACTTC. The full variable domain, rest sourced from reference TRBV18 and TRBJ2-5, is NAGVMQNPRHLVRRRGQEARLRCSPMKGHSHVYWYRQLPEEGLKFMVYLQKENIIDESGMPKERFSAEFPKEGPSILRIQQVVRGDSAAYFCASSPGASGAQETQYFGPGTRLLVL.

The chain employs TRBV27 and TRBJ2-3; weak D call: TRBD1 (5 bases). V lost 3 bases to trimming and J lost 0 bases, with 16 bases between them. CDR3 size: 17 residues. The germline V gene encodes CDR1 MNHEY and CDR2 SMNVEV (reference sequence). CDR3 region: CASSFSPDSSSTDTQYF. The CDR3 coding sequence is TGTGCCAGCAGTTTCTCTCCCGACAGCTCTAGCACAGATACGCAGTATTTT.

The chain uses TRBV3-1 (or the pseudogene TRBV3-2) and TRBJ2-7, with D possibly matching TRBD1 (5 bases). Trimming left V 1 base short and J 6 bases short, with 10 bases between. CDR1 is LGHDT and CDR2 is YNNKEL in the germline V gene (reference sequence). CDR3 length equals 13 residues. The CDR3 bases are TGTGCCAGCAGCCAAGTTCAGGGCACCGAGCAGTACTTC. Translating gives CASSQVQGTEQYF.

V usage is TRBV27 and J usage is TRBJ2-1, with D perhaps matching TRBD1 (5 bases). This CDR3 has 13 residues. Trimming left V 4 bases short and J 6 bases short, with 10 bases between. Germline-derived CDR1 and CDR2 are MNHEY and SMNVEV (reference sequence). The DNA for the CDR3 is TGTGCCAGCAGTTCTGGAAGGGGCAATGAGCAGTTCTTC. Translation gives CASSSGRGNEQFF.

The chain carries TRBV18 and TRBJ1-2, with 9 bases matching TRBD1. CDR1 KGHSH and CDR2 LQKENI come from the germline V gene. This CDR3 contains 14 residues. V gave up 3 bases and J gave up 6 bases; unmatched junction bases: 5. The CDR3 protein is CASSPGQGKDGYTF. The CDR3 DNA is TGTGCCAGCTCACCCGGACAGGGGAAGGATGGCTACACCTTC.

The chain combines TRBV28 with TRBJ1-2; D uncertain. Trimming cost V 3 bases and J 6 bases, with 8 bases left between them. This CDR3 contains 12 residues. Germline V CDR1 and CDR2: MDHEN, SYDVKM. Here the CDR3 DNA reads TGTGCCAGCAGTTTTGGAGGTAATGGCTACACCTTC. Protein: CASSFGGNGYTF.

V gene TRBV5-6 combines with J gene TRBJ1-2; a weak D match, TRBD1 (5 bases). Germline-derived CDR1 and CDR2 are SGHDT and YYEEEE. The CDR3 length is 15 residues. The germline V and J ends were trimmed by 3 bases and 0 bases, with 12 bases remaining between them. The CDR3 reads CASSSVPGSNYGYTF. As DNA, the CDR3 is TGTGCCAGCAGCTCAGTCCCAGGGTCTAACTATGGCTACACCTTC.

This clone came up once. This chain connects TRBV5-4 to TRBJ2-5; TRBD2 matches at 13 bases. The CDR3 has 17 amino acids. Per germline, CDR1 SGHNT and CDR2 YYREEE (reference sequence). Unmatched junction bases numbered 7, after V lost 0 bases and J lost 5 bases. The CDR3 sequence: CASSLGLAGGIGETQYF. The DNA for the CDR3 is TGTGCCAGCAGCTTGGGACTAGCGGGAGGCATAGGGGAGACCCAGTACTTC.

About this clone itself: Other DNA sequences in the sample encode the same CDR3. The rearrangement links TRBV29-1 to TRBJ1-5, with TRBD1 identical over 9 bases. Germline values: CDR1 SQVTM, CDR2 ANQGSEA. The CDR3 is 13 residues long. V was pared by 6 bases and J by 5 bases, with 5 bases of the junction left unmatched. The CDR3 reads CSVETGGDQPQHF. Written as DNA, the CDR3 is TGCAGCGTGGAGACAGGGGGTGATCAGCCCCAGCATTTT.